The entry that follows covers one TCR beta chain sequence. The antigen remains unidentified. The data stem from a study of OX40 agonist ivuxolimab in advanced cancers. Study-wide background: Ivuxolimab is a fully human IgG2 antibody that activates OX40 (CD134). Every 2 weeks, ivuxolimab was infused into the patients intravenously at between 0.01 and 10 mg/kg. Points from the study as a whole: Clonal expansion from baseline to week 6 occurred in both CD4+ and CD8+ T cells.

V lost 5 bases to trimming and J lost 5 bases, with 18 bases between them. Per germline, CDR1 SGHVS and CDR2 FQNEAQ. This CDR3 is built from 15 residues. Data came from immunoSEQ multiplex PCR; TCRdb stores just in-frame clones and leaves some out. The sample has more than 85,000 clones, roughly nine tenths seen once; the top ten hold approximately 0.5%. The material sequenced was CD4+ or CD8+ T cells sorted from blood, taken in a trial of the OX40 agonist ivuxolimab. This TCR was sampled from an adult with an advanced solid tumor such as melanoma, head and neck, liver or kidney cancer. V gene TRBV7-8 combines with J gene TRBJ1-2; D is unresolved. The chain's CDR3 is CASSLGGRTSYGYTF. Here the CDR3 DNA reads TGTGCCAGCAGCCTAGGAGGACGGACGTCTTATGGCTACACCTTC.